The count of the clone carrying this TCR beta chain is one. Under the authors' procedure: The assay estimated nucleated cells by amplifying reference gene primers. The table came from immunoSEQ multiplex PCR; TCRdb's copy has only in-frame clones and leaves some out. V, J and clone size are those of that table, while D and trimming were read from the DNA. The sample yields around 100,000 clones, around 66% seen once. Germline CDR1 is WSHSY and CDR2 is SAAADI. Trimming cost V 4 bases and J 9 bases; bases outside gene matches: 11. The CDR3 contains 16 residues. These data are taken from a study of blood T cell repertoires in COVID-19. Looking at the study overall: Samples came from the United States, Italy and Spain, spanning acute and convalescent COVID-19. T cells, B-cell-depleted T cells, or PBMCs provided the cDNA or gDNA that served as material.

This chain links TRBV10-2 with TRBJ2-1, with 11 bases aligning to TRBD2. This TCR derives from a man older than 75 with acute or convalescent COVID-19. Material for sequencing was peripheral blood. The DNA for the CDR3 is TGCGCCAGCAGTGTCTCCGGACTAGCGGGTTATAGTGAGCAGTTCTTC. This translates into CASSVSGLAGYSEQFF.